This is a list of T cell receptor beta chains from one sample in a study of cytomegalovirus exposure and HLA in healthy donors. Profiling relied on immunoSEQ multiplex PCR, and the TCRdb table lists in-frame clones only, not all of them. The table lists about 200,000 clones, more than 75% of them singletons. Sequencing was performed on PBMCs. The receptors stem from a woman between 18 and 29 years old in good health and CMV-seronegative. Each CDR3 is given with its conserved first and last residue. D genes are given only for firm matches. Expanded clones are given a class, and other clones once, few, many or no size at all.

TRBJ1-1	-	19	TRBV19	-	CASIIRVVRGGKLNTEAFF	TGTGCCAGTATTATACGCGTCGTCCGGGGGGGCAAACTGAACACTGAAGCTTTCTTT
TRBJ2-5	TRBD2	18	TRBV7-8	-	CASSLGLGGRGSKETQYF	TGTGCCAGCAGCTTAGGTTTGGGCGGGAGAGGCTCCAAAGAGACCCAGTACTTC
TRBJ2-1	TRBD2	17	TRBV4-1	-	CASSQVWLLAGNHEQFF	TGCGCCAGCAGCCAAGTATGGCTACTAGCGGGGAATCATGAGCAGTTCTTC
TRBJ1-3	TRBD1	16	TRBV19	-	CASSIGTARSGNTIYF	TGTGCCAGTAGTATCGGGACAGCCCGCTCTGGAAACACCATATATTTT
TRBJ2-3	TRBD2	16	TRBV29-1	-	CSVEDRLAVSTDTQYF	TGCAGCGTTGAAGATCGACTAGCGGTGAGCACAGATACGCAGTATTTT
TRBJ2-7	-	15	TRBV6-5	few	CASRPEVERAYEQYF	TGTGCCAGCAGACCCGAGGTCGAAAGAGCCTACGAGCAGTACTTC
TRBJ2-7	TRBD1	14	TRBV11-2	few	CASSFRDRSYEQYF	TGTGCCAGCAGCTTTAGGGACAGATCCTACGAGCAGTACTTC
TRBJ1-5	-	16	TRBV4-1	once	CASSQEGRRANQPQHF	TGCGCCAGCAGCCAAGAAGGTAGGAGGGCCAATCAGCCCCAGCATTTT
TRBJ2-3	TRBD1	17	TRBV28	-	CASSDRGYRRGTDTQYF	TGTGCCAGCAGCGACAGGGGTTATCGCAGAGGCACAGATACGCAGTATTTT
TRBJ2-7	-	13	TRBV5-1	-	CASSRRVGYEQYF	TGCGCCAGCAGCAGGAGGGTCGGCTACGAGCAGTACTTC
TRBJ2-6	-	15	TRBV14	once	CASSLHRSGANVLTF	TGTGCCAGCAGCCTCCATAGATCTGGGGCCAACGTCCTGACTTTC
TRBJ2-3	-	11	TRBV10-1	few	CASSPGDTQYF	TGCGCCAGCAGCCCCGGGGATACGCAGTATTTT
TRBJ1-6	TRBD1	19	TRBV4-1	-	CASSQHRQGRSSYNSPLHF	TGCGCCAGCAGCCAACACAGACAGGGTCGGAGCTCCTATAATTCACCCCTCCACTTT
TRBJ2-3	TRBD2	20	TRBV10-2	-	CASSEPRSGRIPRAADTQYF	TGCGCCAGCAGTGAGCCCCGGAGCGGGAGGATCCCGAGGGCTGCGGATACGCAGTATTTT
TRBJ1-2	-	12	TRBV28	-	CASSPSNYGYTF	TGTGCCAGCAGCCCCTCCAACTATGGCTACACCTTC
TRBJ1-4	-	16	TRBV7-7	-	CASSRFDSASNEKLFF	TGTGCCAGCAGCCGCTTCGACTCGGCATCTAATGAAAAACTGTTTTTT
TRBJ2-1	-	16	TRBV6-6	-	CASSRNPPGTSNEQFF	TGTGCCAGCAGTAGAAACCCCCCGGGAACATCGAATGAGCAGTTCTTC
TRBJ1-2	TRBD1	13	TRBV6-5	-	CATRTGMYYGYTF	TGTGCCACCCGGACAGGGATGTACTATGGCTACACCTTC
TRBJ1-1	-	14	TRBV27	-	CASSLQDSNTEAFF	TGTGCCAGCAGTTTACAGGACTCGAACACTGAAGCTTTCTTT
TRBJ1-1	-	16	TRBV4-1	-	CASTPPGKGRGTEAFF	TGCGCCAGCACCCCACCTGGAAAGGGAAGAGGGACTGAAGCTTTCTTT
TRBJ2-2	-	14	TRBV9	-	CASSVAARAGELFF	TGTGCCAGCAGCGTAGCTGCCCGGGCCGGGGAGCTGTTTTTT
TRBJ1-1	-	17	TRBV5-1	once	CASSLGRVAGPNTEAFF	TGCGCCAGCAGCTTGGGGAGGGTGGCGGGGCCGAACACTGAAGCTTTCTTT
TRBJ2-6	TRBD1	16	TRBV4-1	-	CASSGQGGTGANVLTF	TGCGCCAGCAGCGGACAGGGGGGGACTGGGGCCAACGTCCTGACTTTC
TRBJ2-5	-	14	TRBV5-3	-	CARSLALFQETQYF	TGTGCCAGAAGCTTGGCCCTATTCCAAGAGACCCAGTACTTC
TRBJ1-4	-	12	TRBV2	-	CASRQGDEKLFF	TGTGCCAGCAGGCAGGGTGATGAAAAACTGTTTTTT
TRBJ1-4	-	14	TRBV5-4	-	CASSLGVGDEKLFF	TGTGCCAGCAGCTTGGGGGTAGGGGATGAAAAACTGTTTTTT
TRBJ2-2	TRBD2	16	TRBV30	-	CAWSPKGLARTGELFF	TGTGCCTGGAGTCCAAAGGGACTAGCGAGGACCGGGGAGCTGTTTTTT
TRBJ1-4	-	15	TRBV5-1	-	CASAVSTATNEKLFF	TGCGCCAGCGCGGTGTCGACTGCAACTAATGAAAAACTGTTTTTT
TRBJ2-1	TRBD2	14	TRBV7-3	-	CASSFTSGALDRFF	TGTGCCAGCAGCTTCACTAGCGGGGCGTTAGACAGGTTCTTC
TRBJ2-2	-	15	TRBV6-5	-	CASSYPGTLGGELFF	TGTGCCAGCAGTTATCCTGGGACTTTGGGCGGGGAGCTGTTTTTT
TRBJ1-2	TRBD1	17	TRBV18	few	CASSPPSQGVSNYGYTF	TGTGCCAGCTCACCACCGTCGCAGGGGGTTTCCAACTATGGCTACACCTTC
TRBJ2-5	-	13	TRBV7-8	-	CASSPRTASTQYF	TGTGCCAGCAGCCCCCGGACAGCTTCGACCCAGTACTTC
TRBJ2-5	TRBD1	16	TRBV9	-	CASSPRIRQGQETQYF	TGTGCCAGCAGCCCGAGAATCCGACAGGGGCAAGAGACCCAGTACTTC
TRBJ2-5	TRBD2	15	TRBV29-1	-	CSVDGSLAGGETQYF	TGCAGCGTTGACGGCAGTCTAGCGGGGGGGGAGACCCAGTACTTC
TRBJ2-1	TRBD2	19	TRBV7-2	-	CASSLVPTKRDRRDNEQFF	TGTGCCAGCAGCTTAGTGCCGACAAAGCGGGATAGGAGGGACAATGAGCAGTTCTTC
TRBJ1-6	-	16	TRBV2	-	CASSEASGSHNSPLHF	TGTGCCAGCAGTGAGGCTTCAGGCAGTCATAATTCACCCCTCCACTTT
TRBJ2-5	-	15	TRBV5-1	-	CASSWSRDIQETQYF	TGCGCCAGCAGCTGGAGCCGGGACATCCAAGAGACCCAGTACTTC
TRBJ1-1	-	13	TRBV10-3	-	CAISELRAQGAFF	TGTGCCATCAGTGAGTTGAGGGCTCAGGGGGCTTTCTTT
TRBJ2-7	-	13	TRBV30	-	CAWSGAASYEQYF	TGTGCCTGGAGTGGGGCAGCCTCCTACGAGCAGTACTTC
TRBJ1-1	-	11	TRBV6-1	few	CASIQGPEAFF	TGTGCCAGCATCCAGGGTCCAGAAGCTTTCTTT
TRBJ1-5	TRBD1	14	TRBV25-1	-	CASSDGQGVQPQHF	TGTGCCAGCAGTGACGGACAGGGGGTTCAGCCCCAGCATTTT
TRBJ2-3	-	13	TRBV9	-	CASSVLGSDTQYF	TGTGCCAGCAGCGTACTGGGCTCAGATACGCAGTATTTT
TRBJ2-2	TRBD1	14	TRBV29-1	-	CSVLQGAGTGELFF	TGCAGCGTCCTACAGGGGGCAGGCACCGGGGAGCTGTTTTTT
TRBJ2-3	-	15	TRBV6-5	-	CASSYYGIRGDTQYF	TGTGCCAGCAGTTACTACGGTATCAGGGGAGATACGCAGTATTTT
TRBJ1-2	-	11	TRBV29-1	-	CSVGSAGDVAF	TGCAGCGTTGGTTCGGCAGGGGACGTCGCCTTC